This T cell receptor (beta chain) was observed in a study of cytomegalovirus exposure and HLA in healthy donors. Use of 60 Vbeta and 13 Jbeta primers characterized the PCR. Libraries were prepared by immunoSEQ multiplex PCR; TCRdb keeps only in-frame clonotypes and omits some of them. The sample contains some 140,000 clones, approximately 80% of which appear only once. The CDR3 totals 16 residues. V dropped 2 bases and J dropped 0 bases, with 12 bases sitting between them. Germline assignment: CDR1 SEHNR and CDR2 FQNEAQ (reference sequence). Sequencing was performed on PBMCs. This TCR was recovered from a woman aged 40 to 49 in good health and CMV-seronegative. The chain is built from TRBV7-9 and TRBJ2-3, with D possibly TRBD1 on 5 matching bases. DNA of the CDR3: TGTGCCAGCAGCTTACCTCTGACAGAAAGCACAGATACGCAGTATTTT. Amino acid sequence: CASSLPLTESTDTQYF.